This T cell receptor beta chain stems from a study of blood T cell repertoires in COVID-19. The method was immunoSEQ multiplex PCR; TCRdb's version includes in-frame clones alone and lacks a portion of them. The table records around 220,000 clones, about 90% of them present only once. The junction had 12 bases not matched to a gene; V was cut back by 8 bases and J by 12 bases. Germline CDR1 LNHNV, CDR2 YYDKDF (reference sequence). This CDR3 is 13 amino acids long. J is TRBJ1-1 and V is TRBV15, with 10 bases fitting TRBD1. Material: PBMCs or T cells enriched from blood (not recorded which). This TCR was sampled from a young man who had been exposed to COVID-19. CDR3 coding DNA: TGTGCCACCGCCTTGGACAGGGGGAGAACGTCTTTCTTT. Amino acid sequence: CATALDRGRTSFF.